The clone carrying this TCR beta chain has ten or more counts. Antigen: not known. This specimen comes from a study of spatial heterogeneity in lung cancer. The overall study: Those follow-up PBMC samples that were available underwent sequencing, at a median interval of roughly 22 months following resection. The library had UMIs, and each TCR and UMI pair averaged more than ten raw reads. Regarding the study as a whole: Ubiquitous expanded tumor TCRs surfaced in blood more at resection than they did at follow-up.

The V segment lost 7 bases and the J segment 5 bases; nucleotides outside the gene matches: 6. CDR1 and CDR2 (germline): SGHVS, FQNEAQ. The CDR3 runs 14 residues. The time point here: blood at routine non-recurrence follow-up after resection. TCRdb itself ran the 5' RACE reads through MiXCR, one entry per CDR3 protein. In the table there are 39,000 or so distinct CDR3 sequences, about 10% of which are singletons. Here the sequenced sample was PBMCs, taken at follow-up. V usage is TRBV7-8 and J usage is TRBJ1-2, with 11 bases aligning to TRBD1. This sequence originates from a female donor with early-stage non-small cell lung cancer. This CDR3 is CASNRDRGNYGYTF. CDR3 sequence (DNA): TGTGCCAGCAACCGGGACAGGGGGAATTATGGCTACACCTTC.